These T cell receptor beta chains were read from a single sample in a study of Tregs in tolerant kidney transplant recipients. The table came from immunoSEQ multiplex PCR; TCRdb's copy has only in-frame clones and leaves some out. The data show roughly 250,000 clones, roughly 84% seen once. The sample was CD4+ T cells from blood. These receptors all stem from a human donor in good health. Each CDR3 is given with its conserved first and last residue. Fields, in order: V gene, D gene, clone size, J gene, CDR3 protein, CDR3 DNA. A D gene is named only where the DNA matches it firmly. Clone size, where shown, is once, few, many, or a class for clones that have expanded.

v_gene: TRBV18
d_gene: -
abundance: -
j_gene: TRBJ1-4
CDR3aa: CASSPLGESNEKLFF
CDR3nt: TGTGCCAGCTCACCACTCGGGGAAAGTAATGAAAAACTGTTTTTT

v_gene: TRBV2
d_gene: TRBD1
abundance: -
j_gene: TRBJ1-2
CDR3aa: CASSRQGARGYTF
CDR3nt: TGTGCCAGCAGTAGACAGGGGGCGCGGGGCTACACCTTC

v_gene: TRBV27
d_gene: -
abundance: -
j_gene: TRBJ2-3
CDR3aa: CASSLSRETSTDTQYF
CDR3nt: TGTGCCAGCAGTTTATCGAGAGAGACTAGCACAGATACGCAGTATTTT

v_gene: TRBV6-5
d_gene: -
abundance: -
j_gene: TRBJ1-5
CDR3aa: CASSYSKGYSNQPQHF
CDR3nt: TGTGCCAGCAGTTACTCGAAAGGGTATAGCAATCAGCCCCAGCATTTT

v_gene: TRBV5-5
d_gene: -
abundance: -
j_gene: TRBJ1-2
CDR3aa: CASSRSLSGDGYTF
CDR3nt: TGTGCCAGCAGTCGAAGCTTATCCGGAGATGGCTACACCTTC

v_gene: TRBV5-1
d_gene: TRBD1
abundance: -
j_gene: TRBJ1-1
CDR3aa: CASNVGTGSEAFF
CDR3nt: TGCGCCAGCAACGTTGGGACAGGTTCTGAAGCTTTCTTT

v_gene: TRBV5-1
d_gene: TRBD1
abundance: -
j_gene: TRBJ1-3
CDR3aa: CASSLDRGSPGNTIYF
CDR3nt: TGCGCCAGCAGCCTGGACAGGGGGTCGCCTGGAAACACCATATATTTT

v_gene: TRBV21-1
d_gene: -
abundance: -
j_gene: TRBJ2-2
CDR3aa: CASSPTTGQGKIGELFF
CDR3nt: TGTGCCAGCAGCCCTACTACCGGACAGGGGAAGATCGGGGAGCTGTTTTTT

v_gene: TRBV7-2
d_gene: TRBD1
abundance: few
j_gene: TRBJ1-3
CDR3aa: CASSLGQGAGNTIYF
CDR3nt: TGTGCCAGCAGCCTGGGACAGGGAGCTGGAAACACCATATATTTT

v_gene: TRBV21-1
d_gene: -
abundance: -
j_gene: TRBJ2-7
CDR3aa: CASSTPKGIQVEYYYEQYF
CDR3nt: TGTGCCAGCAGCACGCCAAAGGGGATACAGGTGGAATACTACTACGAGCAGTACTTC

v_gene: TRBV5-1
d_gene: -
abundance: once
j_gene: TRBJ2-5
CDR3aa: CASSLPLGPEQETQYF
CDR3nt: TGCGCCAGCAGCTTGCCTTTGGGGCCGGAGCAAGAGACCCAGTACTTC

v_gene: TRBV7-2
d_gene: -
abundance: -
j_gene: TRBJ2-3
CDR3aa: CASSLGGAGTDTQYF
CDR3nt: TGTGCCAGCAGCTTGGGGGGCGCGGGGACAGATACGCAGTATTTT

v_gene: TRBV7-3
d_gene: TRBD1
abundance: once
j_gene: TRBJ1-2
CDR3aa: CASSETGVDGYTF
CDR3nt: TGTGCCAGCAGCGAGACAGGGGTGGATGGCTACACCTTC

v_gene: TRBV5-6
d_gene: -
abundance: -
j_gene: TRBJ1-4
CDR3aa: CASSWLQGIGEKLFF
CDR3nt: TGTGCCAGCAGCTGGCTGCAGGGGATTGGTGAAAAACTGTTTTTT

v_gene: TRBV5-1
d_gene: -
abundance: -
j_gene: TRBJ2-1
CDR3aa: CASLGGPGSTYNEQFF
CDR3nt: TGCGCCAGCCTCGGCGGGCCAGGCAGTACCTACAATGAGCAGTTCTTC

v_gene: TRBV5-1
d_gene: -
abundance: -
j_gene: TRBJ2-5
CDR3aa: CASSLDTTRYF
CDR3nt: TGCGCCAGCAGCTTGGACACTACGCGGTACTTC

v_gene: TRBV5-4
d_gene: -
abundance: once
j_gene: TRBJ2-5
CDR3aa: CASSLVDQETQYF
CDR3nt: TGTGCCAGCAGCTTGGTTGACCAAGAGACCCAGTACTTC

v_gene: TRBV14
d_gene: -
abundance: -
j_gene: TRBJ1-2
CDR3aa: CASSQGRFYGYTF
CDR3nt: TGTGCCAGCAGCCAAGGACGGTTCTATGGCTACACCTTC